A single sample is the source of the 27 T cell receptor beta chains below, sequenced in a study of cytomegalovirus exposure and HLA in healthy donors. Primers included in the PCR were 60 Vbeta and 13 Jbeta primers. Measured with immunoSEQ multiplex PCR; TCRdb has only the in-frame clones, and not every one. Of about 160,000 clones in the sample, 80% were seen once. Material: PBMCs. All receptors derive from a woman aged 50 to 65 in good health and CMV-seropositive.

At least ten counts were recorded for this clone. Here the CDR3 DNA reads TGTGCCAGCAGTCGTCACAGCAGCTCTGGAAACACCATATATTTT. Translation gives CASSRHSSSGNTIYF. The chain uses TRBV28 and TRBJ1-3; D gene ambiguous. Between the trimmed V and J ends, which lost 5 bases and 0 bases, there was a span of 11 bases. This CDR3 is 15 amino acids long. Germline CDR1 is MDHEN and CDR2 is SYDVKM.

This clone was recorded a few times. The chain uses TRBV30 and TRBJ2-5; no definite D call. Germline CDR1 and CDR2: GTSNPN and SVGIG (reference sequence). V lost 2 bases, J lost 0 bases, and 4 bases lay in between. CDR3 length: 12 amino acids. The CDR3 sequence is CAWSLHQETQYF. In DNA, the CDR3 is TGTGCCTGGAGTCTCCACCAAGAGACCCAGTACTTC.

The chain employs TRBV7-2 and TRBJ2-7; D is possibly TRBD2 (7 bases). The germline V gene has CDR1 SGHTA and CDR2 FQGNSA. V was cut by 5 bases and J by 4 bases, with 15 bases left in between. The CDR3 has 14 amino acids. The CDR3 sequence: CASSGQGGGYEQYF. The CDR3 nucleotides read TGTGCCAGCAGCGGACAAGGGGGGGGGTACGAGCAGTACTTC.

CDR3 amino acids: CASSSGYSNQPQHF. Written as DNA, the CDR3 is TGTGCCAGCAGCTCGGGGTATAGCAATCAGCCCCAGCATTTT. The rearrangement uses TRBV28 and TRBJ1-5; unclear D gene. The CDR3 sequence is 14 residues long. V was shortened by 6 bases and J by 0 bases, with 9 bases between the two germline ends. The germline CDR1 and CDR2 sequences are MDHEN and SYDVKM.

This clone was seen a single time. The chain links TRBV19 to TRBJ1-5; D uncertain. The CDR3 spans 14 residues. Germline-derived CDR1 and CDR2 are LNHDA and SQIVND (reference sequence). Trimming shortened V by 6 bases and J by 0 bases, and 9 bases separated the two germline ends. The CDR3 reads CASSPPGSNQPQHF. As DNA, the CDR3 is TGTGCCAGTAGCCCACCGGGTAGCAATCAGCCCCAGCATTTT.

The rearrangement uses TRBV6-6 and TRBJ1-1, with TRBD1 identical over 9 bases. The CDR3 is made up of 15 amino acids. Per the germline V gene, CDR1 is MNHNY and CDR2 is SVGAGI (reference sequence). Trimming removed 7 bases from V and 8 bases from J; junction bases left unmatched: 14. This CDR3 is CASIRRQTGGLEAFF. CDR3 DNA: TGTGCCAGCATTCGCAGACAAACAGGGGGCCTCGAAGCTTTCTTT.

V gene TRBV4-1 combines with J gene TRBJ2-5; 7 bases match TRBD2. The J call may be faulty, since TRBJ2-7 better matches the DNA end. CDR3 length: 14 amino acids. Germline V gene lookup returns CDR1 MGHRA and CDR2 YSYEKL. CDR3 nucleotides: TGCGCCAGCAGCCAACCGGGGACTACCTACGAGCAGTACTTC. As protein: CASSQPGTTYEQYF.

This rearrangement joins TRBV30 to TRBJ2-1, with 8 bases fitting TRBD2. V lost 4 bases and J lost 2; bases outside the gene matches: 4. The CDR3 spans 14 residues. Germline V gene sequence: CDR1 GTSNPN, CDR2 SVGIG (reference sequence). The CDR3 region is CAWTAGATYNEQFF. Here the CDR3 DNA reads TGTGCCTGGACAGCGGGGGCGACCTACAATGAGCAGTTCTTC.

V and J are TRBV7-3 and TRBJ2-7, with TRBD1 matching over 10 bases. V lost 4 bases to trimming and J lost 5 bases; unmatched junction nucleotides: 5. Germline V lookup: CDR1 SGHTA, CDR2 FQGTGA. This CDR3 is 14 amino acids long. The CDR3 DNA reads as TGTGCCAGCAGCTCGACAGGGGGCTGGAACGAGCAGTACTTC. This codes for CASSSTGGWNEQYF.

The CDR3 region has the DNA TGTGCCAGTAGTAGCCTCTCCGAAGGACAGGGAAGGACCGGGGAGCTGTTTTTT. Residues: CASSSLSEGQGRTGELFF. V is TRBV19 and J is TRBJ2-2; 8 bases match TRBD1. The CDR3 runs 18 residues. Germline CDR1 reads LNHDA; CDR2 reads SQIVND (reference sequence). Trimming cost V 4 bases and J 5 bases; bases outside gene matches: 15. The variable domain in full, completed from reference TRBV19 and TRBJ2-2, reads DGGITQSPKYLFRKEGQNVTLSCEQNLNHDAMYWYRQDPGQGLRLIYYSQIVNDFQKGDIAEGYSVSREKKESFPLTVTSAQKNPTAFYLCASSSLSEGQGRTGELFFGEGSRLTVL.

The chain employs TRBV6-5 and TRBJ2-3; 7 bases align to TRBD2. This CDR3 comprises 16 residues. Germline V gene sequence: CDR1 MNHEY, CDR2 SVGAGI. V shed 4 bases and J 0 bases; nucleotides not matched to a gene: 7. In DNA form, the CDR3 reads TGTGCCAGCAGTTGGGCGGGAGACCCTAGCACAGATACGCAGTATTTT. It yields the protein CASSWAGDPSTDTQYF.

The gene calls are TRBV6-6 and TRBJ1-4, with 8 bases that match TRBD1. In germline, CDR1 is MNHNY, CDR2 SVGAGI (reference sequence). The CDR3 is 15 amino acids. V shed 6 bases, J shed 7 bases, and the junction held 10 bases outside the gene matches. The CDR3 loop is CASRKRQGRGEKLFF. CDR3 bases: TGTGCCAGCAGAAAACGACAGGGGAGGGGTGAAAAACTGTTTTTT.

The chain couples TRBV12-5 to TRBJ2-5, with 10 bases that match TRBD2. In germline, CDR1 is LGHNT, CDR2 FRNRAP. The CDR3 consists of 16 residues. After removal of 3 bases from V and 5 bases from J, the junction contained 9 bases not matched to a gene. CDR3 sequence reads: CASGFLSGGAGETQYF. CDR3 in DNA: TGTGCTAGTGGTTTTCTAAGCGGGGGGGCAGGGGAGACCCAGTACTTC.

This sequence joins TRBV2 and TRBJ2-2; D uncertain. CDR1 SNHLY and CDR2 FYNNEI come from the germline V gene. Trimming stripped 1 base from V and 0 bases from J, with 6 bases between. There are 15 residues in the CDR3. CDR3 amino acids: CASSEGLSNTGELFF. The CDR3 DNA sequence: TGTGCCAGCAGTGAAGGGCTGTCGAACACCGGGGAGCTGTTTTTT. Looking up the rest from reference TRBV2 and TRBJ2-2 gives the full variable domain: EPEVTQTPSHQVTQMGQEVILRCVPISNHLYFYWYRQILGQKVEFLVSFYNNEISEKSEIFDDQFSVERPDGSNFTLKIRSTKLEDSAMYFCASSEGLSNTGELFFGEGSRLTVL.

The V call is TRBV6-1, the J call TRBJ2-4; D remains unclear. With 0 bases removed from V and 7 bases from J, the gap between germline ends came to 7 bases. From germline, CDR1 is MNHNS and CDR2 SASEGT. CDR3 length: 13 residues. CDR3 sequence reads: CASSEAFQNIQYF. CDR3 sequence (DNA): TGTGCCAGCAGTGAAGCCTTCCAGAACATTCAGTACTTC.

The J gene is TRBJ2-7, the V gene TRBV9, with TRBD1 matching over 9 bases. The V and J ends lost 0 bases and 2 bases, in that order; junction bases with no gene match: 3. The CDR3 loop spans 15 amino acids. Germline V gene data show CDR1 as SGDLS and CDR2 as YYNGEE. CDR3 sequence reads: CASSVEQGAPYEQYF. The CDR3 region has the DNA TGTGCCAGCAGCGTAGAACAGGGGGCACCCTACGAGCAGTACTTC.

This clone was counted once. J is TRBJ2-5 and V is TRBV7-2; D may be TRBD2 (6 bases). V was pared by 2 bases and J by 4 bases, with 14 bases between. Germline V gives CDR1 SGHTA, CDR2 FQGNSA. CDR3 length: 15 amino acids. CDR3 sequence: CASSLNAGSSETQYF. The CDR3 bases are TGTGCCAGCAGCTTAAACGCGGGATCCTCAGAGACCCAGTACTTC.

CDR3 nucleotide sequence: TGTGCCAGTGGGCCCGGGACAGGGGGGACCGGGGAGCTGTTTTTT. It yields the protein CASGPGTGGTGELFF. The chain joins TRBV6-1 to TRBJ2-2; 11 nucleotides align to TRBD1. Per germline, CDR1 MNHNS and CDR2 SASEGT. The trim removed 9 bases at V and 5 bases at J, leaving 8 bases unmatched. The CDR3 has 15 amino acids.

The chain recombines TRBV27 with TRBJ2-2; the match to TRBD1 covers 7 bases. Germline V lookup: CDR1 MNHEY, CDR2 SMNVEV (reference sequence). The length of the CDR3 is 17 residues. The V and J ends lost 6 bases and 5 bases, in that order; junction bases with no gene match: 15. The CDR3 sequence is CASRPNLQGPGTGELFF. CDR3 DNA: TGTGCCAGCAGGCCAAACCTACAGGGGCCGGGGACCGGGGAGCTGTTTTTT.

The chain carries TRBV14 and TRBJ2-3; no definite D call. V lost 6 bases to trimming and J lost 0 bases, with 10 bases between them. The CDR3 runs to 14 residues. CDR1 is SGHDN, CDR2 FVKESK, per germline. The CDR3 reads CASSFLVSTDTQYF. CDR3 sequence (DNA): TGTGCCAGCAGTTTTCTTGTTAGCACAGATACGCAGTATTTT.

The rearrangement links TRBV4-1 to TRBJ1-3; D is unclear. CDR3 length: 15 amino acids. V was shortened by 3 bases and J by 0 bases, with 9 bases between the two germline ends. From germline, CDR1 is MGHRA and CDR2 YSYEKL. The CDR3 here is CASSQDGISGNTIYF. In DNA, the CDR3 is TGCGCCAGCAGCCAGGACGGGATCTCTGGAAACACCATATATTTT.

The chain has TRBV10-3 and TRBJ2-5; TRBD1 agrees at 10 bases. Losses at the gene ends were 5 bases for V and 5 bases for J; bases not matched to a gene: 2. Looked up from germline, CDR1 is ENHRY and CDR2 is SYGVKD. The CDR3 spans 13 residues. The CDR3 nucleotides read TGTGCCATCAGTCCGGGACAGGGGGAGACCCAGTACTTC. Amino acid sequence: CAISPGQGETQYF.

This chain joins TRBV27 and TRBJ2-3; 15 bases fit TRBD2. J gave up 6 bases and V 8 bases, and 6 bases lay outside the gene matches. Germline loops: CDR1 MNHEY, CDR2 SMNVEV (reference sequence). This CDR3 has 15 residues. The CDR3 region is CASGTSGGRWDTQYF. DNA of the CDR3: TGTGCCAGCGGGACTAGCGGGGGGAGGTGGGATACGCAGTATTTT.

The rearrangement joins TRBV4-3 to TRBJ2-1, with 7 bases fitting TRBD2. Trimming at V came to 0 bases and at J to 0 bases, leaving 20 bases not matched to a gene. Germline V gene data show CDR1 as LGHNA and CDR2 as YSLEER. This CDR3 spans 22 amino acids. The CDR3 DNA is TGCGCCAGCAGCCAAGATGGACCCATCCCCCACGGGAGGCATAGCTCCTACAATGAGCAGTTCTTC. This sequence encodes CASSQDGPIPHGRHSSYNEQFF.

This clone has more than one count but fewer than ten. V is TRBV7-8 and J is TRBJ1-2, with D possibly TRBD1 on 6 matching bases. V was trimmed by 5 bases and J by 5 bases, leaving 18 bases between them. Germline V gene sequence: CDR1 SGHVS, CDR2 FQNEAQ. The length of the CDR3 is 15 residues. The CDR3 protein is CASSTAEDSRYGYTF. Here the CDR3 DNA reads TGTGCCAGCAGCACCGCCGAGGACAGCAGATATGGCTACACCTTC.

The chain employs TRBV10-3 and TRBJ2-3, with D possibly TRBD2 on 5 matching bases. This CDR3 has 15 amino acids. Germline V lookup: CDR1 ENHRY, CDR2 SYGVKD. Trimming left V 0 bases short and J 4 bases short, with 11 bases between. This CDR3 reads CAISESGGLADTQYF. CDR3 nucleotide sequence: TGTGCCATCAGTGAGTCCGGCGGGTTGGCAGATACGCAGTATTTT.

The rearrangement joins TRBV10-3 to TRBJ1-3; the D gene is possibly TRBD1 (5 bases). The germline V and J ends were trimmed by 10 bases and 4 bases, with 26 bases remaining between them. The CDR3 runs to 17 residues. Germline V gene data show CDR1 as ENHRY and CDR2 as SYGVKD. CDR3 amino acids: CATYDRRTAFRGNTIYF. CDR3 DNA sequence: TGTGCCACCTATGACAGACGAACGGCCTTTAGAGGAAACACCATATATTTT.